The 4 T cell receptor beta chains below all came from one sample that was sequenced in a study of OX40 agonist ivuxolimab in advanced cancers. Produced via immunoSEQ multiplex PCR; TCRdb's table is partial and in-frame only. The sample shows 35,000 to 45,000 clones, 74% of them seen only once. This specimen consisted of CD4+ or CD8+ T cells sorted from blood, obtained in a trial of the OX40 agonist ivuxolimab. These receptors were collected from an adult with an advanced solid tumor such as melanoma, head and neck, liver or kidney cancer.

The chain recombines TRBV5-5 with TRBJ1-5; 7 nucleotides align to TRBD1. The CDR3 has 15 amino acids. Germline CDR1 reads SGHKS; CDR2 reads YYEKEE (reference sequence). V lost 2 bases to trimming and J lost 1 base; unmatched junction nucleotides: 3. The CDR3 sequence is CASSLRTGSNQPQHF. The CDR3, as DNA: TGTGCCAGCAGCTTACGGACAGGAAGCAATCAGCCCCAGCATTTT.

The gene calls are TRBV19 and TRBJ2-5, with D possibly matching TRBD1 (5 bases). The CDR3 is 15 amino acids. Trimming took 5 bases from V and 2 from J, leaving 15 bases between them. Germline CDR1 LNHDA, CDR2 SQIVND (reference sequence). The CDR3 loop is CASSPWGRGQETQYF. DNA for the CDR3: TGTGCCAGTAGTCCCTGGGGAAGGGGACAAGAGACCCAGTACTTC.

The chain links TRBV5-1 to TRBJ2-4, with TRBD2 identical over 15 bases. Germline assignment: CDR1 SGHRS and CDR2 YFSETQ. The CDR3 consists of 17 residues. Trimming took 1 base from V and 7 from J; bases not matched to a gene: 6. In DNA form, the CDR3 reads TGCGCCAGCAGCTTGTCTAGGACTAGCGGGGGGGCTAACATTCAGTACTTC. It translates to CASSLSRTSGGANIQYF.

The chain couples TRBV11-2 to TRBJ2-7; D might be TRBD2 (7 bases). This CDR3 comprises 15 residues. The ends were cut back, 6 bases at V and 3 bases at J, with 18 bases in the middle. CDR1 SGHAT and CDR2 FQNNGV come from the germline V gene. CDR3 in amino acids: CASRLMGGGGYEQYF. CDR3 bases: TGTGCCAGCAGACTGATGGGGGGAGGGGGCTACGAGCAGTACTTC.